The next 10 T cell receptor beta chains were all read from a single sample in a study of T cell changes during pregnancy in multiple sclerosis (dated by TCRdb to the late 2010s). The library was prepared using the immunoSEQ multiplex PCR assay. TCRdb obtained this table from immuneACCESS and retained in-frame rearrangements with V and J assigned. These tables miss some clones; where compared with another copy, unresolved V genes account for less than half of the shortfall, and the remainder is unexplained. Present in this sample are about 120,000 clones, about 93% of which were seen just once. The ten top clones hold roughly 6% of the sample. Sample: peripheral blood, taken before pregnancy. These receptors all come from a female donor with multiple sclerosis, enrolled in a pregnancy study.

The J gene is TRBJ1-4, the V gene TRBV9; 7 bases fit TRBD1. Germline V gene sequence: CDR1 SGDLS, CDR2 YYNGEE. CDR3 length equals 14 residues. Trimming cost V 2 bases and J 7 bases; bases outside gene matches: 5. The CDR3 here is CASSVRGRSEKLFF. In nucleotides, the CDR3 is TGTGCCAGCAGCGTGAGGGGGCGGAGTGAAAAACTGTTTTTT.

This rearrangement joins TRBV5-3 to TRBJ2-3; 9 nucleotides agree with TRBD2. TRBV5-3 is known as an ORF, though its function is uncertain. V shed 1 base, J shed 4 bases, and the junction held 7 bases outside the gene matches. The CDR3 has 16 residues. This CDR3 reads CARSLLCGRDPDTQYF. CDR3 in DNA: TGTGCCAGAAGCTTGCTTTGCGGGAGGGACCCAGATACGCAGTATTTT.

This clone was counted a single time. The chain uses TRBV15 and TRBJ2-3; 10 bases line up with TRBD2. The CDR3 runs 17 residues. The V gene's germline CDR1 is LNHNV and CDR2 YYDKDF (reference sequence). With V trimmed by 1 base and J by 4 bases, 8 bases remained unmatched. CDR3 DNA sequence: TGTGCCACCAGCAGAGGAGAAGCTAGCGGGAGACCAGATACGCAGTATTTT. Amino acids: CATSRGEASGRPDTQYF.

The CDR3 protein is CASSLDTGEPYEQYF. The CDR3 DNA sequence: TGCGCCAGCAGCTTGGATACAGGGGAACCCTACGAGCAGTACTTC. The J gene is TRBJ2-7, the V gene TRBV5-1, with TRBD1 identical over 7 bases. Germline assignment: CDR1 SGHRS and CDR2 YFSETQ. There are 15 residues in the CDR3. The V and J ends lost 0 bases and 2 bases, in that order; junction bases with no gene match: 5. The whole variable domain, remainder taken from reference TRBV5-1 and TRBJ2-7, is KAGVTQTPRYLIKTRGQQVTLSCSPISGHRSVSWYQQTPGQGLQFLFEYFSETQRNKGNFPGRFSGRQFSNSRSEMNVSTLELGDSALYLCASSLDTGEPYEQYFGPGTRLTVT.

This clone came up once. The chain couples TRBV7-9 to TRBJ1-2; 9 bases are a match to TRBD1. Germline lookup yields CDR1 SEHNR and CDR2 FQNEAQ (reference sequence). After removal of 11 bases from V and 2 bases from J, the junction contained 3 bases not matched to a gene. CDR3 length: 12 residues. This CDR3 reads CASGQGNYGYTF. CDR3 bases: TGTGCCTCCGGACAGGGGAACTATGGCTACACCTTC.

CDR3 loop: CASSSGQRREQYF. As DNA, the CDR3 is TGTGCCAGCAGCTCCGGCCAGCGACGGGAGCAGTACTTC. V is TRBV5-4 and J is TRBJ2-7; D unclear. CDR3 size: 13 residues. The V gene's germline CDR1 is SGHNT and CDR2 YYREEE (reference sequence). V lost 3 bases and J 7 bases, leaving 14 bases between the germline ends.

The genes are TRBV9 and TRBJ1-3; D gene ambiguous. CDR3 length equals 16 residues. With 4 bases removed from V and 4 bases from J, the gap between germline ends came to 18 bases. The V gene's germline CDR1 is SGDLS and CDR2 YYNGEE. CDR3 residues: CASSFSVSPLGNTIYF. CDR3 bases: TGTGCCAGCAGCTTCAGTGTTTCCCCCCTCGGAAACACCATATATTTT.

The V gene is TRBV28, the J gene TRBJ1-2; unclear D gene. Trimming cost V 6 bases and J 8 bases, with 16 bases left between them. Germline CDR1 is MDHEN and CDR2 is SYDVKM. The CDR3 has 13 residues. The CDR3 loop reads CASRHGPGEGYTF. CDR3 coding DNA: TGTGCCAGCAGACACGGTCCAGGTGAGGGCTACACCTTC.

The genes are TRBV7-3 and TRBJ2-1; 10 nucleotides line up with TRBD2. The CDR3 runs 18 residues. In germline, CDR1 is SGHTA, CDR2 FQGTGA. V lost 1 base and J lost 3; bases outside the gene matches: 9. The CDR3 is CASSLMELAGARYNEQFF. As DNA, the CDR3 is TGTGCCAGCAGCTTAATGGAGCTAGCGGGAGCCCGCTACAATGAGCAGTTCTTC.

This chain connects TRBV6-1 to TRBJ2-7; D may be TRBD2 (6 bases). Germline CDR1 is MNHNS and CDR2 is SASEGT. The CDR3 extends over 14 amino acids. The V end was cut by 7 bases, the J end by 2 bases, with 15 bases between. The CDR3 DNA sequence: TGTGCCAGCACAACAGCGGGCAGGACCTACGAGCAGTACTTC. Translated, it gives CASTTAGRTYEQYF.